This entry is about one TCR beta chain. V was trimmed by 2 bases and J by 10 bases, leaving 9 bases between them. The CDR3 is 13 residues long. Germline-derived CDR1 and CDR2 are LGHNA and YSLEER. This sample was taken from a study of blood T cell repertoires in COVID-19. Study at large: T cells, B-cell-depleted T cells, or PBMCs supplied cDNA or gDNA.

Using immunoSEQ multiplex PCR, the repertoire was profiled, and TCRdb retains in-frame clones only, with some absent. The table shows 55,000 to 65,000 clones, with around 89% occurring only once. The sample taken for sequencing was peripheral blood. The source is a woman in her sixties with active COVID-19. The V call is TRBV4-3, the J call TRBJ1-6; TRBD1 might be the D (6 bases). The CDR3 is CASSQNRDSPLHF. In DNA form, the CDR3 reads TGCGCCAGCAGCCAAAACAGGGACTCACCCCTCCACTTT.